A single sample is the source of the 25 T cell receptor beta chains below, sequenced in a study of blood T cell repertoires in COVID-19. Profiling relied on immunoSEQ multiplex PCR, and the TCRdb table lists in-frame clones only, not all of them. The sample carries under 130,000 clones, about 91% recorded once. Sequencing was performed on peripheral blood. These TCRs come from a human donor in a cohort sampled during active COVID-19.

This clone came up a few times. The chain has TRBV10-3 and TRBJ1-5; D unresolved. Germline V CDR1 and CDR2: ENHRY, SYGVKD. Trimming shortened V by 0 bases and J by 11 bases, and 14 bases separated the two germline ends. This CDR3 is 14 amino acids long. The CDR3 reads CAISESNLQEAQHF. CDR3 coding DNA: TGTGCCATCAGTGAGTCGAACCTCCAGGAGGCCCAGCATTTT.

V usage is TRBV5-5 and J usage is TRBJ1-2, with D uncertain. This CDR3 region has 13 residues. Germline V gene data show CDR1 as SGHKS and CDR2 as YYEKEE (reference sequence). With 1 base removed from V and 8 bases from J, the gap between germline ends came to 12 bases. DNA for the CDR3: TGTGCCAGCAGCTTGACCCTCGGTTCCGGCTACACCTTC. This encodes CASSLTLGSGYTF.

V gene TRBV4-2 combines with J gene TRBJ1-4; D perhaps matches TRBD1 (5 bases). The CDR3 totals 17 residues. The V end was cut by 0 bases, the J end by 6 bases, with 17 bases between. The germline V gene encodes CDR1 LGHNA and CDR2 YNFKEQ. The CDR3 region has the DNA TGTGCCAGCAGCCAAGAGCCCGGTAACAGGCCCGATGAAAAACTGTTTTTT. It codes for CASSQEPGNRPDEKLFF.

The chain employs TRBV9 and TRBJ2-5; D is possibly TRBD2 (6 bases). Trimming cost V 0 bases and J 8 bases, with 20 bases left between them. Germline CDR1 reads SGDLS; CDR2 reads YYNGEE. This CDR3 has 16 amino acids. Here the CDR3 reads CASSVAAQREDPTQYF. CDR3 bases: TGTGCCAGCAGCGTAGCGGCCCAAAGGGAGGACCCAACCCAGTACTTC. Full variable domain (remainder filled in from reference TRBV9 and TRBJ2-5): DSGVTQTPKHLITATGQRVTLRCSPRSGDLSVYWYQQSLDQGLQFLIQYYNGEERAKGNILERFSAQQFPDLHSELNLSSLELGDSALYFCASSVAAQREDPTQYFGPGTRLLVL.

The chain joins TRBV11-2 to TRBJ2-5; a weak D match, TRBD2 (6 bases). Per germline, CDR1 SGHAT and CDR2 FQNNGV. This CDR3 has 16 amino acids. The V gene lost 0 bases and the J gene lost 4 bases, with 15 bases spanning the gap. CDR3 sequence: CASSLDNMGGGETQYF. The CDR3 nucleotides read TGTGCCAGCAGCTTAGATAACATGGGGGGAGGAGAGACCCAGTACTTC.

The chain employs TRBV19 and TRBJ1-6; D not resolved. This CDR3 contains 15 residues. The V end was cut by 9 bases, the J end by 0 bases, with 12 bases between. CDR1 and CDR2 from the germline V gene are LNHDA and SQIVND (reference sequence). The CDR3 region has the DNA TGTGCCAGCCAATCGGAGGTCTCCTATAATTCACCCCTCCACTTT. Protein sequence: CASQSEVSYNSPLHF.

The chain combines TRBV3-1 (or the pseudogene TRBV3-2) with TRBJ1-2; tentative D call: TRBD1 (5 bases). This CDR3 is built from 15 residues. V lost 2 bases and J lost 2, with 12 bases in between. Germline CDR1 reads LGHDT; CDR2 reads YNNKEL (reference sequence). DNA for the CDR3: TGTGCCAGCAGCCAACACGGGACTGTCAACTATGGCTACACCTTC. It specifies CASSQHGTVNYGYTF.

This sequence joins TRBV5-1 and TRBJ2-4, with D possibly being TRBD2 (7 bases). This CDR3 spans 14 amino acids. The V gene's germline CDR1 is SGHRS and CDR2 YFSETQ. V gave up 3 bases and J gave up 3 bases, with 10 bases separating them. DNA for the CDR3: TGCGCCAGCAGCTCGGGGGGCGGCAAAAACATTCAGTACTTC. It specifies CASSSGGGKNIQYF. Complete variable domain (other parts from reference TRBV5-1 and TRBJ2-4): KAGVTQTPRYLIKTRGQQVTLSCSPISGHRSVSWYQQTPGQGLQFLFEYFSETQRNKGNFPGRFSGRQFSNSRSEMNVSTLELGDSALYLCASSSGGGKNIQYFGAGTRLSVL.

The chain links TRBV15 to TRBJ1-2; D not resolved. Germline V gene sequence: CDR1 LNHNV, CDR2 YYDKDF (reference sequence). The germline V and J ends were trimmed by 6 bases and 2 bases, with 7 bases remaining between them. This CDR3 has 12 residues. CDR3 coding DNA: TGTGCCACCAGTGAGACAAACTATGGCTACACCTTC. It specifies CATSETNYGYTF.

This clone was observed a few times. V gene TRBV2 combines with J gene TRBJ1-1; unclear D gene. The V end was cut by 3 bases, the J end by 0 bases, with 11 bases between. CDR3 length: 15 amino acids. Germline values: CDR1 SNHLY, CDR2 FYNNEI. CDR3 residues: CASSDWAWMNTEAFF. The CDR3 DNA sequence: TGTGCCAGCAGTGATTGGGCTTGGATGAACACTGAAGCTTTCTTT.

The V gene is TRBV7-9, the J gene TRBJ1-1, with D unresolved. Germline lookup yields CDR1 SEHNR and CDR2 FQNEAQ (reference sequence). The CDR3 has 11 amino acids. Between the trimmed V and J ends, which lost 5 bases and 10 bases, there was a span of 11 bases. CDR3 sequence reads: CASSPRPGAFF. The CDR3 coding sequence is TGTGCCAGCAGCCCCAGGCCTGGAGCTTTCTTT.

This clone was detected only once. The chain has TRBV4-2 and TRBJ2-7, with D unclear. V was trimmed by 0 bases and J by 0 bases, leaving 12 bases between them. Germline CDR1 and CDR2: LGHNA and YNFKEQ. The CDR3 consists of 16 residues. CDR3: CASSQDSGGSSYEQYF. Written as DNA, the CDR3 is TGTGCCAGCAGCCAAGATTCCGGCGGAAGCTCCTACGAGCAGTACTTC.

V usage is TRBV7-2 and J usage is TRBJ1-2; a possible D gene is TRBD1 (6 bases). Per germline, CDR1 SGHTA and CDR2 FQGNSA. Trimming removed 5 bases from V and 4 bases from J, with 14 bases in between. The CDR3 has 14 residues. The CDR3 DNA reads TGTGCCAGCAGCCCCTGGGACAAAGTCTATGGCTACACCTTC. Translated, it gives CASSPWDKVYGYTF.

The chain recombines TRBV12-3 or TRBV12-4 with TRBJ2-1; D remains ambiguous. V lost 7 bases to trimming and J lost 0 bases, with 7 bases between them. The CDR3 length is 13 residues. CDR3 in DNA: TGTGCCAGCACCTTCAGCTCCTACAATGAGCAGTTCTTC. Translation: CASTFSSYNEQFF.

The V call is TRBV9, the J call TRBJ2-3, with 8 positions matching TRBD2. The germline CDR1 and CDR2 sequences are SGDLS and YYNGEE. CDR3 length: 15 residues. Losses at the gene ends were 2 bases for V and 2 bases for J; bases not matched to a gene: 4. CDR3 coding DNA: TGTGCCAGCAGCGTGAGGACTAGCCCCACAGATACGCAGTATTTT. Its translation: CASSVRTSPTDTQYF.

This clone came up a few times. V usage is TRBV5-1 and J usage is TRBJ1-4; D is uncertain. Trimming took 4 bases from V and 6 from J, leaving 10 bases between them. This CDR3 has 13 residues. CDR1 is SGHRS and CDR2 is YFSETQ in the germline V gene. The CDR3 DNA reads TGCGCCAGCAGCGTAAGGAGGGATGAAAAACTGTTTTTT. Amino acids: CASSVRRDEKLFF.

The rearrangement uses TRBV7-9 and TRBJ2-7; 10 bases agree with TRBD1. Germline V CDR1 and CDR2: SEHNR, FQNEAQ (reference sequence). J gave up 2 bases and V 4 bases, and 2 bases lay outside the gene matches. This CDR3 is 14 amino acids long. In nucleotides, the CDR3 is TGTGCCAGCAGCTCCGGACAGGGGGCCTACGAGCAGTACTTC. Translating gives CASSSGQGAYEQYF.

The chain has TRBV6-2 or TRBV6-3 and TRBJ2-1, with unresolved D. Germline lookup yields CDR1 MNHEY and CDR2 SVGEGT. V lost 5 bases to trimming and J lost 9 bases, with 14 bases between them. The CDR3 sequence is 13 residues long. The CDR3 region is CASSLLRNAEQFF. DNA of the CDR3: TGTGCCAGCAGTCTACTACGTAATGCTGAGCAGTTCTTC.

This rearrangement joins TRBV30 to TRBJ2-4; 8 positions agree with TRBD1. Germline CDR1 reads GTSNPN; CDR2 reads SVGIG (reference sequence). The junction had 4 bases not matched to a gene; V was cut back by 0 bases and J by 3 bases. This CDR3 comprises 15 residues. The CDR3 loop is CAWSVGGTGKNIQYF. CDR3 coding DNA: TGTGCCTGGAGTGTAGGTGGGACAGGCAAAAACATTCAGTACTTC.

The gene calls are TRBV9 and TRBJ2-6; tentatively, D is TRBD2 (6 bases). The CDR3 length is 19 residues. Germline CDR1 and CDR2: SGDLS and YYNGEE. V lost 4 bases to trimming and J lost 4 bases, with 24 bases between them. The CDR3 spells CASSPSSGLAWWGANVLTF. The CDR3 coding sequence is TGTGCCAGCAGCCCATCCTCGGGACTGGCCTGGTGGGGGGCCAACGTCCTGACTTTC.

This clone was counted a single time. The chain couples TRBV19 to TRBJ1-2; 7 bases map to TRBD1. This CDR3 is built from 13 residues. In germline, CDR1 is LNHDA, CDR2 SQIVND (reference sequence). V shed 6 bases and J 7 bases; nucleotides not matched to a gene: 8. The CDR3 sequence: CASSSTGRVGYTF. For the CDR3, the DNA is TGTGCCAGTAGCTCGACAGGGCGGGTTGGCTACACCTTC.

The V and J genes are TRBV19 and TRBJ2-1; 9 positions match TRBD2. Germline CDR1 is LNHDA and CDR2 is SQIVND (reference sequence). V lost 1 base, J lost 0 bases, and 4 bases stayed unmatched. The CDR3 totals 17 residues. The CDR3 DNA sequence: TGTGCCAGTAGTATAGTGACTAGCGGTAGCTCCTACAATGAGCAGTTCTTC. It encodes CASSIVTSGSSYNEQFF.

CDR3 sequence: CASSETGLYHEQYF. The CDR3 nucleotides are TGCGCCAGCAGTGAGACGGGACTTTACCACGAGCAGTACTTC. The chain recombines TRBV10-1 with TRBJ2-7, with TRBD2 as a possible D gene (6 bases). The CDR3 sequence is 14 residues long. With 2 bases removed from V and 5 bases from J, the gap between germline ends came to 13 bases. The germline V gene has CDR1 WNHNN and CDR2 SYGVQD (reference sequence).

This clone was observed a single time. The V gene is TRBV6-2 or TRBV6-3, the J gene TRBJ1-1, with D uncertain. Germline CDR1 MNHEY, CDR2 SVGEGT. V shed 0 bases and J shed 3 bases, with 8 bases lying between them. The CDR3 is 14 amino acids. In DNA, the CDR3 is TGTGCCAGCAGTTACTCGGCGGGATACACTGAAGCTTTCTTT. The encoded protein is CASSYSAGYTEAFF.

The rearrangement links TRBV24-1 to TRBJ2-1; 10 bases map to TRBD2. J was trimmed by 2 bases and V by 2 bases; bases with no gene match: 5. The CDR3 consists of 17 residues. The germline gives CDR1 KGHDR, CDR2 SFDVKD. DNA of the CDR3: TGTGCCACCAGTGATTGGTCACTAGCGGGAACCTACAATGAGCAGTTCTTC. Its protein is CATSDWSLAGTYNEQFF.